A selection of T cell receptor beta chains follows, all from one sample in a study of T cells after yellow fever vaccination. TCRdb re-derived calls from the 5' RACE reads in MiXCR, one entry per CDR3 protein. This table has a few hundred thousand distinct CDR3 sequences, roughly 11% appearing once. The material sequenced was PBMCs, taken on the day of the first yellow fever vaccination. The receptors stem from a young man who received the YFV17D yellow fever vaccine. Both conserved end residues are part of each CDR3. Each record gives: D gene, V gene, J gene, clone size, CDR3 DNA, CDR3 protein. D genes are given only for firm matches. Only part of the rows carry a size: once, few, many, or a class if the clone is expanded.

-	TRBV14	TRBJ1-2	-	TGTGCCAGCAGCCACACGGCGGATGGCTACACCTTC	CASSHTADGYTF
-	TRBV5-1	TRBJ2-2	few	TGCGCCAGCACCCACGGGACCTCGGGCACCGGGGAGCTGTTTTTT	CASTHGTSGTGELFF
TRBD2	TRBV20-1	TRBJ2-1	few	TGCAGTGTCACGAGTGGGGACTACTACAATGAGCAGTTCTTC	CSVTSGDYYNEQFF
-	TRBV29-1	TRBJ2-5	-	TGCAGCGTGCAACAGGGATTAGGAGAGACCCAGTACTTC	CSVQQGLGETQYF
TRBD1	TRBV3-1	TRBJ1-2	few	TGTGCCAGCACCCTGTCAGGGGGCGAATCTGGCTACACCTTC	CASTLSGGESGYTF
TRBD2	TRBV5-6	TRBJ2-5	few	TGTGCCAGCAGCCTAAGCCCCGGGACTAGCGGGGGGTACCAAGAGACCCAGTACTTC	CASSLSPGTSGGYQETQYF
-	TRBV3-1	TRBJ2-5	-	TGTGCCAGCAGCCCCGGGACCCAGCCGTCGGAGACCCAGTACTTC	CASSPGTQPSETQYF
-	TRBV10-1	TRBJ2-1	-	TGCGCCAGCAGTGATGCGAGGGTCTTGGTAGGAAATGAGCAGTTCTTC	CASSDARVLVGNEQFF
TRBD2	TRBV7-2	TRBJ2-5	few	TGTGCCAGCAGCTACACTAGCGGCATAGAGACCCAGTACTTC	CASSYTSGIETQYF
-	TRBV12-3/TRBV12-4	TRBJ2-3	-	TGTGCCAGCAGTTCCAACCGGTGGGGCAGTGGATACACAGATACGCAGTATTTT	CASSSNRWGSGYTDTQYF
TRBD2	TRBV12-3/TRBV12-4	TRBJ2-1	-	TGTGCCAGCAGTTCGACTAGCGGGGTTAGGTCCTACAATGAGCAGTTCTTC	CASSSTSGVRSYNEQFF
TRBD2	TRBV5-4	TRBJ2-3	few	TGTGCCAGCAGCTCCGGACTAGCGGTAGATACGCAGTATTTT	CASSSGLAVDTQYF
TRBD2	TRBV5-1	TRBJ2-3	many	TGCGCCAGCAGCTTGGTCCAGCGGGGTACGCAGTATTTT	CASSLVQRGTQYF
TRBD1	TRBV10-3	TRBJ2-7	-	TGTGCCATGAGACGGGACAGGGACCACGAGCAGTACTTC	CAMRRDRDHEQYF
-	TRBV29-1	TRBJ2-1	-	TGCAGCACACTAGGACAGAATTACAATGAGCAGTTCTTC	CSTLGQNYNEQFF
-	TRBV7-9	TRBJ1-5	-	TGTGCCAGCAGCTTAGGAGGGATCAATCAGCCCCAGCATTTT	CASSLGGINQPQHF
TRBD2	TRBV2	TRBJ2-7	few	TGTGCCAGCAGTCCCCTAGCGGGGGGGGCCGGAGCCTACGAGCAGTACTTC	CASSPLAGGAGAYEQYF
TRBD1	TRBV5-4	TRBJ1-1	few	TGTGCCGGTAGACAGGGGGCGCGAACTGAAGCTTTCTTT	CAGRQGARTEAFF
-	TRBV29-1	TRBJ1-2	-	TGCAGCGGGGGGGGAGGAGACTATGGCTACACCTTC	CSGGGGDYGYTF
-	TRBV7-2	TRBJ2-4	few	-	CASHFGPGGPKNIQYF
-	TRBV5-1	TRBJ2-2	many	TGCGCCAGCAGCTTACTTAGGACAGCGAACACCGGGGAGCTGTTTTTT	CASSLLRTANTGELFF
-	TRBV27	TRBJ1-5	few	TGTGCCAGCAGTTCACGGAGGGAAGAACAGCCCCAGCATTTT	CASSSRREEQPQHF
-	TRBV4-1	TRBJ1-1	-	TGCGCCAGCAGCCAAGATCAACGACGGATGAACACTGAAGCTTTCTTT	CASSQDQRRMNTEAFF
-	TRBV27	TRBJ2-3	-	TGTGCCAGCAGTTTAGGGGGTCGCGGCACAGATACGCAGTATTTT	CASSLGGRGTDTQYF
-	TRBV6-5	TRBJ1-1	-	TGTGCCAGCAGTTACCAGCAGGCTGGTGAAGCTTTCTTT	CASSYQQAGEAFF
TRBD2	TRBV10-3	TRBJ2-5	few	TGTGCCACCAAAACTAGCGGGGGCGAGGAGACCCAGTACTTC	CATKTSGGEETQYF
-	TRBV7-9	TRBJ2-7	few	TGTGCCAGCAGCCCGACCTTTCGGGGGACTTCCTACGAGCAGTACTTC	CASSPTFRGTSYEQYF
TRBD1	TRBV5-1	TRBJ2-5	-	TGCGCCAGCAGCTTACGACAGGGTGTGTCAGAGACCCAGTACTTC	CASSLRQGVSETQYF
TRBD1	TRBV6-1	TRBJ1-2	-	TGTGCCAGCAGACGAGCAGGGGGAGTTGGGTCTGCTAACTATGGCTACACCTTC	CASRRAGGVGSANYGYTF
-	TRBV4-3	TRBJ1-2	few	TGCGCCAGCAGCGCCCCGGGAAGGGGCTACACCTTC	CASSAPGRGYTF
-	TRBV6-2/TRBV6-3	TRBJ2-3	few	TGTGCCAGCAGTTACCTGTCAGGCCACACAGATACGCAGTATTTT	CASSYLSGHTDTQYF
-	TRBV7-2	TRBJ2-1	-	TGTGCCAGCAGCTTATCCCCAGGGCTTTACAATGAGCAGTTCTTC	CASSLSPGLYNEQFF
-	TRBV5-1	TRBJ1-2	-	TGCGCCAGCAGGGTCGGGGGGATGGAAGGCTACACCTTC	CASRVGGMEGYTF
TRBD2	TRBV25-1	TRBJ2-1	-	TGTGCCAGCAGTGAACGGACTAGCGGGGCTCACAATGAGCAGTTCTTC	CASSERTSGAHNEQFF
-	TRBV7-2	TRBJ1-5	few	TGTGCCAGCAGCACGTCCGTAGGGAATCAGCCCCAGCATTTT	CASSTSVGNQPQHF
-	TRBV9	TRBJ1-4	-	TGTGCCAGCAGCCTATCGCCTAATGAAAAACTGTTTTTT	CASSLSPNEKLFF
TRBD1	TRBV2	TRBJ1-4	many	TGTGCCAGCGGCGCTGACAGGGTACGGGAAAAACTGTTTTTT	CASGADRVREKLFF
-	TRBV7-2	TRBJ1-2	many	TGTGCCAGCAGCTTAGCGATGGGGGCGCGAGGCTACACCTTC	CASSLAMGARGYTF
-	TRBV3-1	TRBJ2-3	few	TGTGCCAGCAGCCAAGTGGCGGGGGCACCCGATACGCAGTATTTT	CASSQVAGAPDTQYF
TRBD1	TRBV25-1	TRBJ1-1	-	TGTGCCAGCAGTGTGGGACAGGGGGCTGTGTGGGACACTGAAGCTTTCTTT	CASSVGQGAVWDTEAFF
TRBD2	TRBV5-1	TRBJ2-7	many	TGCGCCAGCAGTTCTCCGGGACTAGCGGGGAAAGAGCAGTACTTC	CASSSPGLAGKEQYF
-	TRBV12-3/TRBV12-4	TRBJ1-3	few	TGTGCCAGCAGTTTTGGTTCCGGGGGTGGAAACACCATATATTTT	CASSFGSGGGNTIYF
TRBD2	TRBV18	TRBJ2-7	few	TGTGCCAGCTCACCGGATAGCGGGTCCTACGAGCAGTACTTC	CASSPDSGSYEQYF
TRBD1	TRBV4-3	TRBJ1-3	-	TGCGCCAGCAGCCAAGATCCCGGGACAGCTAGCAACACCATATATTTT	CASSQDPGTASNTIYF
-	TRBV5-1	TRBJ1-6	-	TGCGCCAGCGGGGCTTCCGAGTATAATTCACCCCTCCACTTT	CASGASEYNSPLHF
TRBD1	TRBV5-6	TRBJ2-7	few	TGTGCCAGCAGCCTGACAGGGGGGCGGTACGAGCAGTACTTC	CASSLTGGRYEQYF